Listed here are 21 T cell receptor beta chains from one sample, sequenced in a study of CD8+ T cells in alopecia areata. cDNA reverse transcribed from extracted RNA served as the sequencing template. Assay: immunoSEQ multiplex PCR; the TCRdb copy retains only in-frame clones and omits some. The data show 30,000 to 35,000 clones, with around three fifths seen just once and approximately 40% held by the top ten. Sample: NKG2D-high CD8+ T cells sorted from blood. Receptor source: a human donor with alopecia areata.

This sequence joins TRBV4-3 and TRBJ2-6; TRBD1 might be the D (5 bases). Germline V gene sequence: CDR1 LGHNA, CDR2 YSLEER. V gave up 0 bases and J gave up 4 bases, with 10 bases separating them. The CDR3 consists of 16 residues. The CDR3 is CASSQDGATGANVLTF. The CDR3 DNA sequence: TGCGCCAGCAGCCAAGATGGGGCGACCGGGGCCAACGTCCTGACTTTC.

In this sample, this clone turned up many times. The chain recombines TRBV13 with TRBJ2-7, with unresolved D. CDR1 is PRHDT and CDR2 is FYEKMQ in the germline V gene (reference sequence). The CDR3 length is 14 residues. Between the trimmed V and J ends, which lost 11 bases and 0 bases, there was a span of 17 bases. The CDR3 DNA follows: TGTGCCTCAACCCTTGGCCTCGGCTCCTACGAGCAGTACTTC. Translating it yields CASTLGLGSYEQYF.

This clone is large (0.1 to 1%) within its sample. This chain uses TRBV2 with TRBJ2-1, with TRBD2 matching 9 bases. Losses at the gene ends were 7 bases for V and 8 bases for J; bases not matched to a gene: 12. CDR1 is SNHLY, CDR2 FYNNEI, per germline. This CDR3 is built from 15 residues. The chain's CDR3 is CASTRRGTSSDEQFF. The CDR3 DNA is TGTGCCAGCACTCGAAGGGGGACTAGCAGTGATGAGCAGTTCTTC.

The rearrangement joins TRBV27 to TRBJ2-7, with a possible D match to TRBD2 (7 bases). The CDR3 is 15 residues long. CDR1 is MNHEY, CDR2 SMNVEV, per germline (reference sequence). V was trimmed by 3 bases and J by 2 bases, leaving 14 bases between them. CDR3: CASSLHREGAYEQYF. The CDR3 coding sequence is TGTGCCAGCAGTTTGCACAGGGAGGGGGCCTACGAGCAGTACTTC.

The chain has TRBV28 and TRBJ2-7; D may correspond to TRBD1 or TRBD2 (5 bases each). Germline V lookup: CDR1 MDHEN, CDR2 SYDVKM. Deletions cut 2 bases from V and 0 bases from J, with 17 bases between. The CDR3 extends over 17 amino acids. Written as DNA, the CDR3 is TGTGCCAGCAGTTTAATTCAGAGGGGCCCTCCCTCCTACGAGCAGTACTTC. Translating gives CASSLIQRGPPSYEQYF.

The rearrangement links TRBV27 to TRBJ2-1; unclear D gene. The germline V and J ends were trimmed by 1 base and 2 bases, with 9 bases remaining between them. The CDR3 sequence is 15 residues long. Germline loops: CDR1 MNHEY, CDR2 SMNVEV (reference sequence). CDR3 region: CASSLYYKAYNEQFF. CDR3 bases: TGTGCCAGCAGTTTATATTACAAGGCCTACAATGAGCAGTTCTTC.

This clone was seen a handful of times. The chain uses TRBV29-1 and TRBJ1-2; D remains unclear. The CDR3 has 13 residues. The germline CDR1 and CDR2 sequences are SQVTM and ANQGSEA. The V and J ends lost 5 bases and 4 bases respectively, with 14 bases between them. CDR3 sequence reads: CSVSREVSYGYTF. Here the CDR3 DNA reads TGCAGCGTTTCTAGGGAAGTTTCCTATGGCTACACCTTC.

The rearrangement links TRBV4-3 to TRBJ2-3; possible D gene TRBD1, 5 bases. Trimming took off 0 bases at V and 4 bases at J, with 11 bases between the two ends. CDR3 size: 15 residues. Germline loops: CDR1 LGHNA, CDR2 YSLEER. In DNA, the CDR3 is TGCGCCAGCAGCCAAGAGTGCAGGGCGGCAGATACGCAGTATTTT. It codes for CASSQECRAADTQYF.

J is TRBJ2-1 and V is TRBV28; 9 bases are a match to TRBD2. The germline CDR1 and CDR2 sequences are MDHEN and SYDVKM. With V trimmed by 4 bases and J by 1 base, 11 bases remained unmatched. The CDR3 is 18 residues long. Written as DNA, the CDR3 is TGTGCCAGCAGTTGGCCTAGCGGGACGAGGGGGTCCTACAATGAGCAGTTCTTC. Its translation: CASSWPSGTRGSYNEQFF.

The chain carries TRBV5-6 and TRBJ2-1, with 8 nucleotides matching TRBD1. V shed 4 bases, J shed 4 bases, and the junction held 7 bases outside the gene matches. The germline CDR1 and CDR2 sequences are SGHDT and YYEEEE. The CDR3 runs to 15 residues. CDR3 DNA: TGTGCCAGCAGCCTGGGGACAGGCGCTTACAATGAGCAGTTCTTC. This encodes CASSLGTGAYNEQFF.

The CDR3: CASRQGNGYEQYF. DNA for the CDR3: TGTGCCAGCAGACAGGGGAATGGTTACGAGCAGTACTTC. This chain links TRBV7-9 with TRBJ2-7; TRBD1 aligns across 7 bases. The V gene's germline CDR1 is SEHNR and CDR2 FQNEAQ (reference sequence). After removal of 6 bases from V and 4 bases from J, the junction contained 6 bases not matched to a gene. The CDR3 runs 13 residues.

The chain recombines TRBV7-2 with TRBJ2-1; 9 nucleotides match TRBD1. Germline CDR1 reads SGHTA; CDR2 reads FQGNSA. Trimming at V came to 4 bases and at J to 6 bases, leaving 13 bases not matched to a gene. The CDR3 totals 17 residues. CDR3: CASSSWEIRDRANEQFF. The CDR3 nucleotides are TGTGCCAGCAGCTCATGGGAAATCCGGGACAGGGCCAATGAGCAGTTCTTC.

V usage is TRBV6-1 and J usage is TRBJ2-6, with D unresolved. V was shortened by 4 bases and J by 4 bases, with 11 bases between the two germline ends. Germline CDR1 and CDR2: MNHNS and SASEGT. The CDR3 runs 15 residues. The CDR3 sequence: CASSATWYGANVLTF. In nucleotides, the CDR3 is TGTGCCAGCAGTGCTACCTGGTACGGGGCCAACGTCCTGACTTTC.

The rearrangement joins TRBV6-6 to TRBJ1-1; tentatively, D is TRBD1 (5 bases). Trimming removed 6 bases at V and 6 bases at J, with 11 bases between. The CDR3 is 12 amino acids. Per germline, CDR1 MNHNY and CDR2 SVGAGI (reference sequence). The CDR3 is CASSLGAPEAFF. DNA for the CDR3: TGTGCCAGCAGCCTCGGGGCTCCTGAAGCTTTCTTT.

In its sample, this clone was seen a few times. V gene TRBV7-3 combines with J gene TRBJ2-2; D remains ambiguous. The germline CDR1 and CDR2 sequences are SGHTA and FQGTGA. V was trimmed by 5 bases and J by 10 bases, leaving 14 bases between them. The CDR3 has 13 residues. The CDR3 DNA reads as TGTGCCAGCAGCGCCGCGCTTAGCTCGGAGCTGTTTTTT. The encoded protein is CASSAALSSELFF.

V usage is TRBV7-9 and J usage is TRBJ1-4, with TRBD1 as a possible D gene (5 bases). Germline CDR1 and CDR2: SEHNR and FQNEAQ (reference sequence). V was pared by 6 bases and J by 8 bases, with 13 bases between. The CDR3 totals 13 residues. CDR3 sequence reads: CASRTLRGEKLFF. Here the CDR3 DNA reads TGTGCCAGCAGGACCCTTAGGGGAGAAAAACTGTTTTTT.

The chain's CDR3 is CASSLASTGTLGEQYF. The CDR3 DNA is TGCGCCAGCAGCTTGGCCTCTACTGGAACCCTGGGGGAGCAGTACTTC. The chain uses TRBV5-1 and TRBJ2-7; D is uncertain. The CDR3 is 16 residues long. The germline V gene encodes CDR1 SGHRS and CDR2 YFSETQ. Between the trimmed V and J ends, which lost 0 bases and 7 bases, there was a span of 20 bases.

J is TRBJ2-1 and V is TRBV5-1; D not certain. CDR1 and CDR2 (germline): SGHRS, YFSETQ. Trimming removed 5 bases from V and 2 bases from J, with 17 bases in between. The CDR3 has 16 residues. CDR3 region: CASSRFEADPYNEQFF. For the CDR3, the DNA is TGCGCCAGCAGTCGATTCGAAGCAGATCCCTACAATGAGCAGTTCTTC.

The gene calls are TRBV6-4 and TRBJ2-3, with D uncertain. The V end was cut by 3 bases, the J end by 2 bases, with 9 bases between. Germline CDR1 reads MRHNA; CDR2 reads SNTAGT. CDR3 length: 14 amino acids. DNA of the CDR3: TGTGCCAGCAGTGAGGACGGCCACACAGATACGCAGTATTTT. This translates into CASSEDGHTDTQYF.

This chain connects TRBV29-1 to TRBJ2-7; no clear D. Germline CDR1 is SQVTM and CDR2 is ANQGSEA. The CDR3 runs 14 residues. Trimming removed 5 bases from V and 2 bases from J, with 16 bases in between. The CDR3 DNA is TGCAGCGTTCGAAGGGCTACAACAGCCTACGAGCAGTACTTC. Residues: CSVRRATTAYEQYF.

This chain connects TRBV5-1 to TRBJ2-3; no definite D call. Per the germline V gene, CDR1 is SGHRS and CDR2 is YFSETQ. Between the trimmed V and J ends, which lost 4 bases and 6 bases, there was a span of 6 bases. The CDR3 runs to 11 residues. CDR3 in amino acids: CASSQTDTQYF. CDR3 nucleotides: TGCGCCAGCAGCCAGACGGATACGCAGTATTTT.